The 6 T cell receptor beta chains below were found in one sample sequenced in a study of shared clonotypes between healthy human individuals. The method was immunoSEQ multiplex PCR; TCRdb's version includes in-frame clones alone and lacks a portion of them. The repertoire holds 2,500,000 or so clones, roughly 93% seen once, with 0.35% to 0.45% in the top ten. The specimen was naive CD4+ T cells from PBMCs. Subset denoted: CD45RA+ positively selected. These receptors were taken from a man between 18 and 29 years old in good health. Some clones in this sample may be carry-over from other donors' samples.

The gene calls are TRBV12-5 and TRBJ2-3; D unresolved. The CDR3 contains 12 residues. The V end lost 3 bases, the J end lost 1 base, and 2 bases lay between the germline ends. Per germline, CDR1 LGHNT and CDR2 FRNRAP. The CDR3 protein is CASGFGTDTQYF. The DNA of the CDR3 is TGTGCTAGTGGTTTCGGCACAGATACGCAGTATTTT.

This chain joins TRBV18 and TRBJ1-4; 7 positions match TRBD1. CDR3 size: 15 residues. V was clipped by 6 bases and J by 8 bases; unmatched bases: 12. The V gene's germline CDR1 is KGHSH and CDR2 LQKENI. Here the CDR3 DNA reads TGTGCCAGCTCTGGTCTGGGGGACAGACCCGAAAAACTGTTTTTT. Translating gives CASSGLGDRPEKLFF.

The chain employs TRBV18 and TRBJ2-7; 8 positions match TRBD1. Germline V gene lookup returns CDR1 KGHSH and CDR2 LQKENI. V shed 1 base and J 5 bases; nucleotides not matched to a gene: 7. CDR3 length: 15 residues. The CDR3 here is CASSPQQGARDEQYF. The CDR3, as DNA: TGTGCCAGCTCACCACAGCAGGGGGCTAGGGACGAGCAGTACTTC. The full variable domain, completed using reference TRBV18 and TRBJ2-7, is NAGVMQNPRHLVRRRGQEARLRCSPMKGHSHVYWYRQLPEEGLKFMVYLQKENIIDESGMPKERFSAEFPKEGPSILRIQQVVRGDSAAYFCASSPQQGARDEQYFGPGTRLTVT.

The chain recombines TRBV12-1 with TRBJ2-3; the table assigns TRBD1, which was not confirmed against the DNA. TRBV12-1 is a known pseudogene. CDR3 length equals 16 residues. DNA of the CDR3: TGTGCCAGCAGCTTTGGTAAACAGCCCCAGACAGATACGCAGTATTTT. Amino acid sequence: CASSFGKQPQTDTQYF.

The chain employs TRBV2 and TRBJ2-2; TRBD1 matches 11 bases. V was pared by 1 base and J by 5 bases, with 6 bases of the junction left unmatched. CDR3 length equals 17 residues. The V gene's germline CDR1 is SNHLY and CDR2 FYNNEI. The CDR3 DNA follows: TGTGCCAGCAGTGAAGTTGGACAGGGGGCAGGGACCGGGGAGCTGTTTTTT. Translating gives CASSEVGQGAGTGELFF.

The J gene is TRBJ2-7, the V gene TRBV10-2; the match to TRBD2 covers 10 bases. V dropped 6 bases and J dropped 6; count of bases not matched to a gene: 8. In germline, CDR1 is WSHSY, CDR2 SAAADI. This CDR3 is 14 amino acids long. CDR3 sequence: CASRKSGRAPEQYF. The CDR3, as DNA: TGCGCCAGCAGGAAGAGCGGGAGGGCCCCCGAGCAGTACTTC.